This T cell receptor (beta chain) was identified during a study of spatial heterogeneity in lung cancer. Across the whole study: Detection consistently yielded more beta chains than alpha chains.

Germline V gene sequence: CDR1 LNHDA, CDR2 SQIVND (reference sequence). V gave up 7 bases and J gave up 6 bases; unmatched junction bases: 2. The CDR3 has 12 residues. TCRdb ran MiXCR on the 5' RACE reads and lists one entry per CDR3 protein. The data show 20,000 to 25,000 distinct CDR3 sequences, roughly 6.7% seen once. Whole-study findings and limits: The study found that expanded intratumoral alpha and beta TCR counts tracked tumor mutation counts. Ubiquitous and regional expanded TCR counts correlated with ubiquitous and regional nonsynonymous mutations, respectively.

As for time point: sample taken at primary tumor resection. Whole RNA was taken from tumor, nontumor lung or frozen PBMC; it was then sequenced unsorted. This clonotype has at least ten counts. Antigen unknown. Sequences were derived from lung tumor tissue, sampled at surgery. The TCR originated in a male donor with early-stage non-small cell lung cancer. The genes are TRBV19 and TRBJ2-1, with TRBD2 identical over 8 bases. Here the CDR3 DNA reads TGTGCCAGTACGGGAGGGGTCAATGAGCAGTTCTTC. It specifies CASTGGVNEQFF. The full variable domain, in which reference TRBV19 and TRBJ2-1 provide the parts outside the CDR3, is DGGITQSPKYLFRKEGQNVTLSCEQNLNHDAMYWYRQDPGQGLRLIYYSQIVNDFQKGDIAEGYSVSREKKESFPLTVTSAQKNPTAFYLCASTGGVNEQFFGPGTRLTVL.